These 3 T cell receptor beta chains share one sample of origin, sequenced in a study of cytomegalovirus exposure and HLA in healthy donors. PCR primers comprised 60 Vbeta and 13 Jbeta primers. Measured with immunoSEQ multiplex PCR; TCRdb has only the in-frame clones, and not every one. The sample holds about 200,000 clones, roughly four fifths seen once. The sequencing sample was made of PBMCs. These receptors originate from a woman aged 18-29 years in good health and CMV-seronegative.

This chain links TRBV5-6 with TRBJ2-7; TRBD1 might be the D (6 bases). V gave up 0 bases and J gave up 0 bases, with 13 bases separating them. Germline CDR1 reads SGHDT; CDR2 reads YYEEEE. The CDR3 contains 16 residues. The CDR3 nucleotides are TGTGCCAGCAGCTTGGAACAGGGCCTCGTCTCCTACGAGCAGTACTTC. Protein product: CASSLEQGLVSYEQYF.

V and J are TRBV28 and TRBJ1-1; perhaps TRBD1 as D (6 bases). V was shortened by 2 bases and J by 1 base, with 20 bases between the two germline ends. Germline loops: CDR1 MDHEN, CDR2 SYDVKM. The CDR3 is made up of 18 amino acids. In DNA, the CDR3 is TGTGCCAGCAGTTTAGTGGGACACGGATACTCTTCGAACACTGAAGCTTTCTTT. Protein sequence: CASSLVGHGYSSNTEAFF. Filled out from reference TRBV28 and TRBJ1-1, the complete variable domain reads DVKVTQSSRYLVKRTGEKVFLECVQDMDHENMFWYRQDPGLGLRLIYFSYDVKMKEKGDIPEGYSVSREKKERFSLILESASTNQTSMYLCASSLVGHGYSSNTEAFFGQGTRLTVV.

Points on this clone: Mismatch with germline at one junction end may stem from a read error. The chain links TRBV7-2 to TRBJ2-7; 7 nucleotides line up with TRBD2. Germline CDR1 SGHTA, CDR2 FQGNSA. The CDR3 is 13 amino acids. The CDR3 bases are TGTGCCAGCAGGAGGGAGGGCTCCTTCGAGCAGTACTTC. Translation gives CASRREGSFEQYF.